A selection of T cell receptor beta chains follows, all from one sample in a study of OX40 agonist ivuxolimab in advanced cancers. The protocol was immunoSEQ multiplex PCR, while the TCRdb copy is restricted to in-frame clones and leaves out a portion. The data show under 8,500 clones, over 70% seen once. The sample in question was CD4+ or CD8+ T cells sorted from blood, obtained in a trial of the OX40 agonist ivuxolimab. The receptors originated from an adult with an advanced solid tumor such as melanoma, head and neck, liver or kidney cancer. Each CDR3 is given with its conserved first and last residue. A D gene is named only where the DNA matches it firmly. The listing skips clone size in some rows; elsewhere it reads once, few, many or a size class.

V gene	J gene	clone size	D gene	CDR3 protein	CDR3 DNA
TRBV5-1	TRBJ1-5	hyperexpanded	NA	CASSLDLHGQPQHF	TGCGCCAGCAGCTTGGATCTCCACGGACAGCCCCAGCATTTT
TRBV27	TRBJ1-2	NA	TRBD1	CATKQGALGYTF	TGTGCCACCAAACAGGGGGCGCTGGGCTACACCTTC
TRBV7-9	TRBJ1-2	NA	TRBD1	CASSLAYKDREYGYTF	TGTGCCAGCAGCTTAGCGTATAAGGACAGGGAGTATGGCTACACCTTC
TRBV5-4	TRBJ1-6	NA	NA	CASSLVVGGNSPLHF	TGTGCCAGCAGCTTGGTGGTAGGGGGGAATTCACCCCTCCACTTT
TRBV19	TRBJ1-3	NA	NA	CATLVNTIYF	TGTGCCACTCTCGTAAACACCATATATTTT
TRBV10-2	TRBJ1-2	NA	NA	CASSRSQGHGYTF	TGCGCCAGCAGTAGGTCTCAGGGACATGGCTACACCTTC
TRBV4-1	TRBJ2-2	NA	NA	CASSQGPVTGELFF	TGCGCCAGCAGCCAAGGTCCAGTCACCGGGGAGCTGTTTTTT
TRBV29-1	TRBJ1-1	medium-sized	NA	CSVVIARDTEAFF	TGCAGCGTTGTAATCGCCAGGGACACTGAAGCTTTCTTT
TRBV27	TRBJ2-1	NA	TRBD1	CASTLGGTGHNEQFF	TGTGCCAGCACCCTAGGCGGGACAGGGCACAATGAGCAGTTCTTC
TRBV7-8	TRBJ1-5	medium-sized	TRBD1	CASSSLQGPSQPQHF	TGTGCCAGCAGCTCCTTACAGGGGCCCAGTCAGCCCCAGCATTTT
TRBV6-1	TRBJ2-5	NA	NA	CASSEVLEDQETQYF	TGTGCCAGCAGTGAAGTATTGGAGGACCAAGAGACCCAGTACTTC
TRBV14	TRBJ2-5	once	TRBD1	CASSQVRTGQETQYF	TGTGCCAGCAGCCAAGTAAGGACAGGCCAAGAGACCCAGTACTTC
TRBV7-9	TRBJ2-1	NA	NA	CASSSRDGNEQFF	TGTGCCAGCAGCTCCAGGGATGGAAATGAGCAGTTCTTC
TRBV11-2	TRBJ1-2	NA	TRBD1	CASSPDRGRRGYTF	TGTGCCAGCAGCCCCGACAGGGGAAGGCGTGGCTACACCTTC
TRBV13	TRBJ2-3	NA	NA	CASSTLQESTDTQYF	TGTGCCAGCAGCACCTTGCAGGAGAGCACAGATACGCAGTATTTT
TRBV7-9	TRBJ1-2	few	NA	CASSLDSYGYTF	TGTGCCAGCAGCTTAGACAGCTATGGCTACACCTTC
TRBV4-3	TRBJ1-2	once	TRBD1	CASSQAGTGDYYGYTF	TGCGCCAGCAGCCAAGCTGGGACAGGTGACTACTATGGCTACACCTTC
TRBV23-1	TRBJ2-2	NA	TRBD2	CAMRGSPNTGELFF	TGCGCCATGCGGGGGAGTCCCAACACCGGGGAGCTGTTTTTT
TRBV28	TRBJ1-3	NA	TRBD1	CASSVGQGGNTIYF	TGTGCCAGCAGTGTGGGACAGGGAGGAAACACCATATATTTT
TRBV9	TRBJ2-1	NA	TRBD2	CASSVGGSWGTNNEQFF	TGTGCCAGCAGCGTAGGAGGGAGTTGGGGGACTAACAATGAGCAGTTCTTC
TRBV27	TRBJ1-5	NA	TRBD1	CASAAGGSANQPQHF	TGTGCCAGCGCGGCAGGGGGCTCGGCAAATCAGCCCCAGCATTTT
TRBV6-4	TRBJ2-3	few	NA	CASSLGGSSDTQYF	TGTGCCAGCAGTCTAGGGGGGTCCTCCGATACGCAGTATTTT
TRBV27	TRBJ1-5	NA	NA	CASSAGQYNQPQHF	TGTGCCAGCAGTGCAGGACAGTACAATCAGCCCCAGCATTTT
TRBV9	TRBJ2-2	NA	TRBD2	CASSVGPGLATGELFF	TGTGCCAGCAGCGTAGGCCCCGGACTAGCAACCGGGGAGCTGTTTTTT
TRBV2	TRBJ2-1	NA	TRBD2	CASSDLVLAGGNEQFF	TGTGCCAGCAGTGATTTAGTACTAGCGGGTGGCAATGAGCAGTTCTTC
TRBV7-9	TRBJ2-7	NA	TRBD1	CASSTTGNEQYF	TGTGCCAGCAGCACGACAGGGAACGAGCAGTACTTC
TRBV9	TRBJ2-2	NA	NA	CASSVGGPGTGELFF	TGTGCCAGCAGCGTTGGGGGGCCGGGCACCGGGGAGCTGTTTTTT
TRBV6-5	TRBJ1-6	NA	NA	CASSYSILGRSPLHF	TGTGCCAGCAGTTACTCGATACTGGGGAGATCACCCCTCCACTTT
TRBV9	TRBJ2-2	NA	NA	CASSVGTTGELFF	TGTGCCAGCAGCGTTGGGACTACCGGGGAGCTGTTTTTT
TRBV5-4	TRBJ2-1	NA	TRBD2	CASSYLGTRSSYNEQFF	TGTGCCAGCAGCTACCTCGGGACTAGAAGCTCCTACAATGAGCAGTTCTTC
TRBV27	TRBJ2-7	NA	TRBD1	CASSFGTDGYEQYF	TGTGCCAGCAGTTTCGGGACAGATGGGTACGAGCAGTACTTC
TRBV6-5	TRBJ2-1	medium-sized	NA	CASSPQENEQFF	TGTGCCAGCAGTCCACAGGAAAATGAGCAGTTCTTC
TRBV11-3	TRBJ2-2	NA	NA	CASSLGGYTGELFF	TGTGCCAGCAGCTTAGGGGGGTACACCGGGGAGCTGTTTTTT
TRBV5-6	TRBJ2-1	once	NA	CASSFEGLVPNEQFF	TGTGCCAGCAGCTTCGAGGGTTTGGTGCCCAATGAGCAGTTCTTC
TRBV7-2	TRBJ1-1	NA	NA	CASSFLGPSEAFF	TGTGCCAGCAGCTTCTTGGGACCCTCTGAAGCTTTCTTT
TRBV9	TRBJ2-7	NA	NA	CASSVGTASREKYF	TGTGCCAGCAGCGTAGGGACAGCCTCTCGAGAAAAGTACTTC
TRBV9	TRBJ2-3	NA	NA	CASSKSITDTQYF	TGTGCCAGCAGCAAAAGTATCACAGATACGCAGTATTTT
TRBV27	TRBJ1-2	NA	TRBD1	CASSPRTGVDYGYTF	TGTGCCAGCAGTCCACGGACAGGGGTCGACTATGGCTACACCTTC
TRBV6-5	TRBJ1-1	NA	TRBD1	CASSSGTGDTEAFF	TGTGCCAGCAGTTCCGGGACAGGAGACACTGAAGCTTTCTTT
TRBV6-5	TRBJ2-7	NA	NA	CASSGNNEQYF	TGTGCCAGCAGTGGGAATAACGAGCAGTACTTC
TRBV4-3	TRBJ2-3	NA	TRBD2	CASSQAAAGGADTQYF	TGCGCCAGCAGCCAAGCCGCAGCGGGGGGTGCAGATACGCAGTATTTT
TRBV6-6	TRBJ1-1	NA	NA	CASSLGQGPTEAFF	TGTGCCAGCAGTTTGGGTCAGGGGCCCACTGAAGCTTTCTTT
TRBV9	TRBJ2-1	few	NA	CASSVGQSSYNEQFF	TGTGCCAGCAGCGTAGGACAGAGCTCCTACAATGAGCAGTTCTTC
TRBV2	TRBJ1-4	NA	NA	CASSEGWPEYEKLFF	TGTGCCAGCAGTGAAGGGTGGCCGGAATATGAAAAACTGTTTTTT
TRBV11-2	TRBJ1-1	NA	NA	CASSLGYTMAFF	TGTGCCAGCAGCTTGGGCTACACAATGGCTTTCTTT
TRBV10-3	TRBJ1-2	NA	NA	CAISESGTGGYTF	TGTGCCATCAGTGAGTCAGGAACGGGGGGCTACACCTTC
TRBV5-6	TRBJ2-7	NA	NA	CASPPTSYDEQYF	TGTGCCAGCCCCCCCACTTCCTATGACGAGCAGTACTTC
TRBV27	TRBJ2-6	NA	NA	CASSLDPSGANVLTF	TGTGCCAGCAGTTTGGACCCCTCTGGGGCCAACGTCCTGACTTTC
TRBV15	TRBJ2-1	once	NA	CATSGTANEQFF	TGTGCCACCAGCGGGACCGCCAATGAGCAGTTCTTC
TRBV2	TRBJ2-1	NA	NA	CASFGALFSNEQFF	TGTGCCAGCTTCGGAGCCCTCTTCTCCAATGAGCAGTTCTTC
TRBV9	TRBJ2-7	NA	NA	CASSARLSYEQYF	TGTGCCAGCAGCGCCAGGCTTTCCTACGAGCAGTACTTC
TRBV30	TRBJ2-1	few	NA	CAWSVGQGNEQFF	TGTGCCTGGAGTGTAGGACAAGGCAATGAGCAGTTCTTC
TRBV6-4	TRBJ1-2	NA	NA	CASSDSYERVEDPNGYTF	TGTGCCAGCAGTGACTCGTATGAAAGGGTGGAAGATCCGAATGGCTACACCTTC
TRBV19	TRBJ2-1	few	TRBD2	CASSTGLADISFLSYNEQFF	TGTGCCAGTAGTACCGGACTAGCGGACATATCTTTCCTCTCCTACAATGAGCAGTTCTTC
TRBV4-3	TRBJ1-5	NA	NA	CASSQGTYSNQPQHF	TGCGCCAGCAGCCAGGGGACTTATAGCAATCAGCCCCAGCATTTT
TRBV11-2	TRBJ2-7	few	TRBD2	CASSLGGGGYEQYF	TGTGCCAGCAGCTTAGGGGGGGGTGGTTACGAGCAGTACTTC
TRBV5-1	TRBJ2-7	NA	NA	CASSLPTGSYEQYF	TGCGCCAGCAGCTTGCCTACAGGGTCCTACGAGCAGTACTTC